This TCR beta chain comes out of a study of identical twins. This clonotype was counted only a few times. Its target is not known. Points from the study as a whole: Zero-insertion analyses could be partly confounded by invariant MAIT and iNKT cells. Excess twin sharing in beta out-of-frame sequences was weaker. Reduced insertions were recorded for abundant cord blood beta clonotypes, with no such pattern in memory repertoires.

The germline CDR1 and CDR2 sequences are DFQATT and SNEGSKA (reference sequence). The CDR3 runs 22 residues. Trimming took off 4 bases at V and 0 bases at J, with 34 bases between the two ends. Template switching created a universal primer site, and the cDNA included unique molecular identifiers. TCRdb fed the 5' RACE reads into MiXCR, producing one record per CDR3 protein. The sample holds 250,000 to 350,000 distinct CDR3 sequences, roughly 8.6% seen once. These data were also filed under a second study, of yellow fever vaccine responses in identical twins.

Sequenced sample: CD8+ T cells sorted from blood. The rearrangement links TRBV20-1 to TRBJ2-1; D is possibly TRBD1 (6 bases). The clonotype was recovered from a woman aged 18-29 years in good health. This CDR3 reads CSANSYSISSPGTSSSYNEQFF. In nucleotides, the CDR3 is TGCAGTGCTAACTCCTACAGCATCTCTAGTCCGGGGACATCCAGCTCCTACAATGAGCAGTTCTTC.